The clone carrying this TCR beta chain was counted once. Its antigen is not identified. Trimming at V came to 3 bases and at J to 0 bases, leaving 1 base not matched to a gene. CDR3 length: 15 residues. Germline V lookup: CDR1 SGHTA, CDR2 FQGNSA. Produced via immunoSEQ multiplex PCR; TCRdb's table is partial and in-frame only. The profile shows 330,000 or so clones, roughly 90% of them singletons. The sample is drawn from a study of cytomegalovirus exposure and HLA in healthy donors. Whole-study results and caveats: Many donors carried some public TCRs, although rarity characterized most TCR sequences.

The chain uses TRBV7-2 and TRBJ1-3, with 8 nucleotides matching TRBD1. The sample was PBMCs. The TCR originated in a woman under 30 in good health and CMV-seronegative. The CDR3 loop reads CASSLDRASGNTIYF. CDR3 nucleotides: TGTGCCAGCAGCTTGGACAGGGCCTCTGGAAACACCATATATTTT.